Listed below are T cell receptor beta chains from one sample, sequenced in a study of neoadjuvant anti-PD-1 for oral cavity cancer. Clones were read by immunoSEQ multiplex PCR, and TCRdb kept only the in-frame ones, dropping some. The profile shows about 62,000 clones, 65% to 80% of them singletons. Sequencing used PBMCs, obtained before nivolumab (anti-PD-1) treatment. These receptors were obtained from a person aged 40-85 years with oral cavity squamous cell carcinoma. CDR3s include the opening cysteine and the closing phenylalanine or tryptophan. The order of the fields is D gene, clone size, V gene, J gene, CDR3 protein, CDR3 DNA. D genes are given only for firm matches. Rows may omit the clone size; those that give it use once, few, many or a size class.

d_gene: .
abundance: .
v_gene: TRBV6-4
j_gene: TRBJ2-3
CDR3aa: CASSDSGIWGSTDTQYF
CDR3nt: TGTGCCAGCAGTGACTCTGGTATTTGGGGGAGCACAGATACGCAGTATTTT

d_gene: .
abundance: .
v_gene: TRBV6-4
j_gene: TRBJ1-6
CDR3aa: CASSDSHGNNSPLHF
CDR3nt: TGTGCCAGCAGTGACTCCCACGGGAATAATTCACCCCTCCACTTT

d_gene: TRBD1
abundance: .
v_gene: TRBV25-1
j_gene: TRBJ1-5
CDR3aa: CASSVTGTIWPQHF
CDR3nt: TGTGCCAGCAGTGTGACAGGGACAATATGGCCCCAGCATTTT

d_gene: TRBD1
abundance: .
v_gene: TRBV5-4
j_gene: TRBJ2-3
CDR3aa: CASSRDRGETDTQYF
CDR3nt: TGTGCCAGCAGCCGGGACAGGGGCGAGACAGATACGCAGTATTTT

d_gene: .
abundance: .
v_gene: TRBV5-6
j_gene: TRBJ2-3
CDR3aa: CASSHEGPRALQTQYF
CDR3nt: TGTGCCAGCAGCCATGAGGGGCCTCGGGCCCTGCAGACGCAGTATTTT

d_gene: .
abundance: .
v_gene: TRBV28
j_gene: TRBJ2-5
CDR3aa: CASSHPDWRGRETQYF
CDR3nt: TGTGCCAGCAGCCACCCGGATTGGAGAGGGAGAGAGACCCAGTACTTC

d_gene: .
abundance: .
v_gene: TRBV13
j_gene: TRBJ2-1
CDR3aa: CASSPAGNEQFF
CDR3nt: TGTGCCAGCAGCCCAGCGGGCAATGAGCAGTTCTTC

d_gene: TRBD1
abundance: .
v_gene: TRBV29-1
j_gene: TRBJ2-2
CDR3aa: CSAPGQGTGELFF
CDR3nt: TGCAGCGCCCCGGGACAGGGGACCGGGGAGCTGTTTTTT

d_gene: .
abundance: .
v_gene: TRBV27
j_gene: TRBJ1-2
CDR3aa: CASSSLTGYPIEGYTF
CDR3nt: TGTGCCAGCAGTTCCTTGACAGGCTATCCTATAGAAGGCTACACCTTC

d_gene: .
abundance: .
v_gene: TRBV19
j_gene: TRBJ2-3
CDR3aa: CASSKMGTPTDTQYF
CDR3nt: TGTGCCAGTAGTAAGATGGGGACTCCCACAGATACGCAGTATTTT

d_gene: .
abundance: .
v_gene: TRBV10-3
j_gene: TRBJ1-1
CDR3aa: CATGAAALSEAFF
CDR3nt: TGTGCCACCGGCGCGGCCGCCTTGTCTGAAGCTTTCTTT

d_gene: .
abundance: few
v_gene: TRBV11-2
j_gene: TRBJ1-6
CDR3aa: CASSRLGETNSPLHF
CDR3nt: TGTGCCAGCAGCCGCCTTGGGGAGACCAATTCACCCCTCCACTTT

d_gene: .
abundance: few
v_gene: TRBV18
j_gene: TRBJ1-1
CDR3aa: CASSPLGRNTEAFF
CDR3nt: TGTGCCAGCTCACCACTGGGACGTAACACTGAAGCTTTCTTT

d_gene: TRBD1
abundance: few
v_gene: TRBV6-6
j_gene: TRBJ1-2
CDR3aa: CASSGTVLNYGYTF
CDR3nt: TGTGCCAGCAGTGGGACAGTTCTTAACTATGGCTACACCTTC